A selection of T cell receptor beta chains follows, all from one sample in a study of blood T cells in healthy people across ages. TCRdb redid the calling of the 5' RACE reads with MiXCR, one entry per CDR3 protein. The data show roughly 800,000 distinct CDR3 sequences, 25% seen once. In addition, the sample was reused for a study of T cells of mothers and their children.

The sample comprised blood. These receptors all stem from a boy aged 5-17 years in good health. Both conserved end residues are part of each CDR3. A D gene is named only where the DNA matches it firmly. Clone size is given for some rows only: seen once, a few or many times, or a class if the clone is expanded.

v_call: TRBV28; j_call: TRBJ1-4; clone_size: .; d_call: TRBD1; cdr3_nt: TGTGCCAGCAGTTTAGAGGGGGCAGGTGGTGAAAAACTGTTTTTT; cdr3_aa: CASSLEGAGGEKLFF
v_call: TRBV12-3/TRBV12-4; j_call: TRBJ2-3; clone_size: .; d_call: .; cdr3_nt: TGTGCCAGCAGTTTAGCGCTACAGGTGAACACAGATACGCAGTATTTT; cdr3_aa: CASSLALQVNTDTQYF
v_call: TRBV7-9; j_call: TRBJ2-5; clone_size: .; d_call: .; cdr3_nt: TGTGCCAGCGGGGATACAGGGATTTGGGAGACCCAGTACTTC; cdr3_aa: CASGDTGIWETQYF
v_call: TRBV28; j_call: TRBJ2-5; clone_size: few; d_call: .; cdr3_nt: TGTGCCAGCGAGGGACGCCTCGAAGAGACCCAGTACTTC; cdr3_aa: CASEGRLEETQYF
v_call: TRBV13; j_call: TRBJ2-1; clone_size: .; d_call: TRBD1; cdr3_nt: TGTGCCACCACAGGGGGCGGGCCCTACAATGAGCAGTTCTTC; cdr3_aa: CATTGGGPYNEQFF
v_call: TRBV28; j_call: TRBJ2-3; clone_size: few; d_call: TRBD2; cdr3_nt: TGTGCCAGCAGCCCCGGACTAGCGGAGATAAGTACGCAGTATTTT; cdr3_aa: CASSPGLAEISTQYF
v_call: TRBV4-3; j_call: TRBJ2-1; clone_size: .; d_call: .; cdr3_nt: TGCGCCAGCAGCCCGATGGGGGGCAAGCCTGACGACAATGAGCAGTTCTTC; cdr3_aa: CASSPMGGKPDDNEQFF
v_call: TRBV4-2; j_call: TRBJ1-4; clone_size: few; d_call: .; cdr3_nt: TGTGCCAGCAGCCTCGCGTGGGGAAATGAAAAACTGTTTTTT; cdr3_aa: CASSLAWGNEKLFF
v_call: TRBV24-1; j_call: TRBJ2-1; clone_size: .; d_call: .; cdr3_nt: TGTGCCACCAGTGACCCTGTTACCAATGAGCAGTTCTTC; cdr3_aa: CATSDPVTNEQFF
v_call: TRBV10-2; j_call: TRBJ2-1; clone_size: .; d_call: TRBD1; cdr3_nt: TGCGCCAGCAGTGAAATCGGGGACAGGGGTCTCACTGAGCAGTTCTTC; cdr3_aa: CASSEIGDRGLTEQFF
v_call: TRBV2; j_call: TRBJ2-1; clone_size: few; d_call: .; cdr3_nt: TGTGCCAGCAGTGAATGGGACTTCTACAATGAGCAGTTCTTC; cdr3_aa: CASSEWDFYNEQFF
v_call: TRBV5-1; j_call: TRBJ2-5; clone_size: .; d_call: TRBD2; cdr3_nt: TGCGCCAGCAGCTTGGGTGGACTAGCGACCACGTACCAAGAGACCCAGTACTTC; cdr3_aa: CASSLGGLATTYQETQYF
v_call: TRBV10-3; j_call: TRBJ2-6; clone_size: .; d_call: TRBD1; cdr3_nt: TGTGCCATCGGGACAGGGGGTAGTGGGGCCAACGTCCTGACTTTC; cdr3_aa: CAIGTGGSGANVLTF
v_call: TRBV12-3/TRBV12-4; j_call: TRBJ1-1; clone_size: few; d_call: .; cdr3_nt: TGTGCCAGCAGTTTTAACCCCCGGACGTTGAACACTGAAGCTTTCTTT; cdr3_aa: CASSFNPRTLNTEAFF
v_call: TRBV4-2; j_call: TRBJ2-1; clone_size: .; d_call: TRBD2; cdr3_nt: TGTGCCAGCAGCCAAAGATCTTGGGGACTAGCGGGAGCCGATGAGCAGTTCTTC; cdr3_aa: CASSQRSWGLAGADEQFF
v_call: TRBV20-1; j_call: TRBJ2-5; clone_size: few; d_call: .; cdr3_nt: TGCAGTGCTAGAGTGGGGCAGTTCAGGGAGACCCAGTACTTC; cdr3_aa: CSARVGQFRETQYF
v_call: TRBV12-3/TRBV12-4; j_call: TRBJ2-1; clone_size: .; d_call: .; cdr3_nt: TGTGCCAGCAGTTTATCGGACTACTCCTACAATGGGCAGTTCTTC; cdr3_aa: CASSLSDYSYNGQFF
v_call: TRBV15; j_call: TRBJ1-2; clone_size: few; d_call: TRBD1; cdr3_nt: TGTGCCACCAGCCGAGCGGACAGGGCATGGCGGAGCTACACCTTC; cdr3_aa: CATSRADRAWRSYTF
v_call: TRBV4-3; j_call: TRBJ2-3; clone_size: few; d_call: .; cdr3_nt: TGCGCCAGCAGCCAAGATCTCACGGCGGGATCCATCCTAAGCACAGATACGCAGTATTTT; cdr3_aa: CASSQDLTAGSILSTDTQYF
v_call: TRBV29-1; j_call: TRBJ2-1; clone_size: .; d_call: TRBD1; cdr3_nt: TGCAGCGTTGCCTTAGGGACAGGGGGTGATGAGCAGTTCTTC; cdr3_aa: CSVALGTGGDEQFF
v_call: TRBV27; j_call: TRBJ1-2; clone_size: few; d_call: TRBD1; cdr3_nt: TGTGCCAGCAGTCCCGCCCGGGACAGGATTGGCTACACCTTC; cdr3_aa: CASSPARDRIGYTF
v_call: TRBV6-5; j_call: TRBJ1-1; clone_size: few; d_call: .; cdr3_nt: TGTGCCACCAGGGTGAACACTGAAGCTTTCTTT; cdr3_aa: CATRVNTEAFF
v_call: TRBV4-2; j_call: TRBJ1-2; clone_size: .; d_call: .; cdr3_nt: TGTGCCAGCAGCCAAGATGGGAACGGTGTCAACTATGGCTACACCTTC; cdr3_aa: CASSQDGNGVNYGYTF